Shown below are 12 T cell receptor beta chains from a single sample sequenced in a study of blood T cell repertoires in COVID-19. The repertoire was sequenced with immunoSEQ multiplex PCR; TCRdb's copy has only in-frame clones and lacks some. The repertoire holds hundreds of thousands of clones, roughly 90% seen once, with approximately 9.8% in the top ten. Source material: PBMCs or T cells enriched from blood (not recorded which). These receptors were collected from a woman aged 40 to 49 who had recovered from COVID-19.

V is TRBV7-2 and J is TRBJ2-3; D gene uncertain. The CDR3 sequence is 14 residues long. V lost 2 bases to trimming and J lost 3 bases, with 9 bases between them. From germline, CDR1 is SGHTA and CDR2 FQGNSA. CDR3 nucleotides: TGTGCCAGCAGCTTATTAAGGAGAACAGATACGCAGTATTTT. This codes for CASSLLRRTDTQYF.

CDR3 amino acids: CATSDGRARDSRYTDTQYF. The CDR3 nucleotides are TGTGCCACCAGTGATGGGAGGGCGCGAGATAGCCGTTACACAGATACGCAGTATTTT. V and J are TRBV24-1 and TRBJ2-3; TRBD2 matches at 7 bases. The J segment lost 2 bases and the V segment lost 3 bases, leaving 16 bases of the junction unmatched. The germline V gene encodes CDR1 KGHDR and CDR2 SFDVKD. The CDR3 covers 19 residues.

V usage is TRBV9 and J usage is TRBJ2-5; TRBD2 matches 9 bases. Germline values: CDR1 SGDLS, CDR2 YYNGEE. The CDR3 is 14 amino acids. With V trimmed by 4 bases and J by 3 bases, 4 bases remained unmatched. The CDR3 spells CASSFSGGEETQYF. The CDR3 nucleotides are TGTGCCAGCAGCTTTAGCGGGGGTGAAGAGACCCAGTACTTC.

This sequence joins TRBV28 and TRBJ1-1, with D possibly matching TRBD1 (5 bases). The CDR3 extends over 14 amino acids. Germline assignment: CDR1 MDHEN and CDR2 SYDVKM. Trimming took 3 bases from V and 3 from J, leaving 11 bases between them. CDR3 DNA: TGTGCCAGCAGTTTGACAGTTTTGGACACTGAAGCTTTCTTT. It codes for CASSLTVLDTEAFF.

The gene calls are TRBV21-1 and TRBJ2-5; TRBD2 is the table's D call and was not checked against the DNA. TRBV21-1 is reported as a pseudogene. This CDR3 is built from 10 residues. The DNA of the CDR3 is TGTGCCAGCCCCCCGGAGACCCAGTACTTC. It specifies CASPPETQYF.

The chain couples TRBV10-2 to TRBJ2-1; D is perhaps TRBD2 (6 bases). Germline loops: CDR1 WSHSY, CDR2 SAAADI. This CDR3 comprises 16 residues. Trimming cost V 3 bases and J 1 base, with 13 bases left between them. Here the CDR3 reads CASSEIPGLSYNEQFF. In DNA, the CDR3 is TGCGCCAGCAGTGAAATACCGGGACTTTCCTACAATGAGCAGTTCTTC.

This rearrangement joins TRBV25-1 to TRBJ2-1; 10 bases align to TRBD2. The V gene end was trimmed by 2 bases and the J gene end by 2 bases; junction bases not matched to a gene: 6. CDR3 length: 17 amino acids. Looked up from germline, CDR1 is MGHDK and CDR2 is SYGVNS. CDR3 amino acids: CASSEGSSGGTYNEQFF. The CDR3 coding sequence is TGTGCCAGCAGTGAAGGGTCTAGCGGGGGTACCTACAATGAGCAGTTCTTC. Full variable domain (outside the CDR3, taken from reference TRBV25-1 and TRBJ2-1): EADIYQTPRYLVIGTGKKITLECSQTMGHDKMYWYQQDPGMELHLIHYSYGVNSTEKGDLSSESTVSRIRTEHFPLTLESARPSHTSQYLCASSEGSSGGTYNEQFFGPGTRLTVL.

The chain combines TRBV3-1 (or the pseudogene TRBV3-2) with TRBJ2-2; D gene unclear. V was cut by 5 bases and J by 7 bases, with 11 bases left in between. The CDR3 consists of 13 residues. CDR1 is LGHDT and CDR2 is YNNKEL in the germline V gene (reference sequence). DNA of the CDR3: TGTGCCAGCAGCTTTCCACGGAGCGGGGAGCTGTTTTTT. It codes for CASSFPRSGELFF.

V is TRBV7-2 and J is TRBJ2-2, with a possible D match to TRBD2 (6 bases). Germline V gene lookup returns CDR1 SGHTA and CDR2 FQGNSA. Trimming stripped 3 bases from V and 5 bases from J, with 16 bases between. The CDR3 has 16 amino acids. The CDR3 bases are TGTGCCAGCAGCTTTGCTAGCGCCACCAAGACCGGGGAGCTGTTTTTT. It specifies CASSFASATKTGELFF.

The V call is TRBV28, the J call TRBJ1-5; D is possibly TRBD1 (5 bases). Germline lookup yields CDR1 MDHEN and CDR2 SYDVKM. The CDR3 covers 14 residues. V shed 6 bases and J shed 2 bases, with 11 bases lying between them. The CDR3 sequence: CASSPPGGNQPQHF. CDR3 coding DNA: TGTGCCAGCAGCCCGCCGGGGGGCAATCAGCCCCAGCATTTT.

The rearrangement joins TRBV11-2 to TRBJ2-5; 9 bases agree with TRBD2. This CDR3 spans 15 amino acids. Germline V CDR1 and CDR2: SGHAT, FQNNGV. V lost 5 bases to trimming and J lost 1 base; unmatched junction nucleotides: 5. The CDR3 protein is CASSVQRGVQETQYF. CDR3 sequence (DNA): TGTGCCAGCAGCGTCCAGCGGGGGGTCCAAGAGACCCAGTACTTC.

DNA for the CDR3: TGCGCCAGCAGCCAAGAGGGGGCCGTGGTGGACACTGAAGCTTTCTTT. As protein: CASSQEGAVVDTEAFF. The rearrangement uses TRBV4-1 and TRBJ1-1; TRBD1 might be the D (6 bases). This CDR3 region has 16 residues. The V gene lost 0 bases and the J gene lost 3 bases, with 14 bases spanning the gap. Germline CDR1 is MGHRA and CDR2 is YSYEKL.